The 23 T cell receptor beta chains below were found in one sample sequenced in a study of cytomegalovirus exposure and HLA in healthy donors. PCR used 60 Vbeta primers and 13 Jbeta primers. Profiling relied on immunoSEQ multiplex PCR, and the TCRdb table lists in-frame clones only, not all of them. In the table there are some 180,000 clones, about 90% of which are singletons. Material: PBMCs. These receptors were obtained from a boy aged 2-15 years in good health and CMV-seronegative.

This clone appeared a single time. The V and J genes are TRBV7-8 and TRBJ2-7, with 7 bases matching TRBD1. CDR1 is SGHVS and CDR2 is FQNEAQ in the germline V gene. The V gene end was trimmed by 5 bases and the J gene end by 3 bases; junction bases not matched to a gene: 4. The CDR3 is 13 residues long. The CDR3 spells CASSAGGGYEQYF. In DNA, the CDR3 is TGTGCCAGCAGCGCAGGGGGTGGCTACGAGCAGTACTTC.

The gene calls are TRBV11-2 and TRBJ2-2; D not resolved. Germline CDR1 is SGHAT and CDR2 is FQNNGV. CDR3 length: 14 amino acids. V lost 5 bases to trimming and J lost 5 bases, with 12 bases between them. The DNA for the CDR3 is TGTGCCAGCAGCCCGGTTCTAGTTACCGGGGAGCTGTTTTTT. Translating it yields CASSPVLVTGELFF.

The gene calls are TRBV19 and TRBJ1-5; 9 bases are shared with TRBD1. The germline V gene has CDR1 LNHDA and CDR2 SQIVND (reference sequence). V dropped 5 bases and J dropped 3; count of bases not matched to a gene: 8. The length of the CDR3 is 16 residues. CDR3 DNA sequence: TGTGCCAGTAGTCCAAGGACAGGGGCCTACAATCAGCCCCAGCATTTT. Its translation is CASSPRTGAYNQPQHF.

CDR3 amino acids: CAADRGGSGYTF. Here the CDR3 DNA reads TGTGCCGCCGACAGGGGAGGATCGGGCTACACCTTC. The rearrangement uses TRBV30 and TRBJ1-2; 8 positions match TRBD1. Per the germline V gene, CDR1 is GTSNPN and CDR2 is SVGIG (reference sequence). The junction had 10 bases not matched to a gene; V was cut back by 8 bases and J by 8 bases. This CDR3 is 12 amino acids long.

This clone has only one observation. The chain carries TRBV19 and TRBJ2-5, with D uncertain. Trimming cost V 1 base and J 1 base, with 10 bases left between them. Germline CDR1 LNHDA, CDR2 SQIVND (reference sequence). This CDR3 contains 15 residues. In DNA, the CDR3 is TGTGCCAGTAGTATAGTGATACAGTCCCAAGAGACCCAGTACTTC. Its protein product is CASSIVIQSQETQYF.

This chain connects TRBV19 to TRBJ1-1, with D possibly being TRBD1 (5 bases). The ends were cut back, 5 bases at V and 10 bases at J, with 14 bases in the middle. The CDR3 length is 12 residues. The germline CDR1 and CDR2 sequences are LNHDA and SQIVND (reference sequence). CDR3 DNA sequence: TGTGCCAGTAGTGATCCCAGGGCCCCAGCTTTCTTT. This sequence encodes CASSDPRAPAFF.

CDR3 sequence (DNA): TGTGCCAGCAGGTTCAGGGAAAGCAATCAGCCCCAGCATTTT. This sequence encodes CASRFRESNQPQHF. The genes are TRBV2 and TRBJ1-5; D may be TRBD1 (5 bases). Trimming left V 6 bases short and J 1 base short, with 10 bases between. Germline-derived CDR1 and CDR2 are SNHLY and FYNNEI. The CDR3 runs to 14 residues.

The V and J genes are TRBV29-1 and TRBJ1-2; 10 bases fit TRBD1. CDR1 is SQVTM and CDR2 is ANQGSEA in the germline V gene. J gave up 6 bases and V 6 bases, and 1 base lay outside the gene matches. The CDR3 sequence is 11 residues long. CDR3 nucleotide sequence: TGCAGCGTCGGACAGGGGGATGGCTACACCTTC. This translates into CSVGQGDGYTF.

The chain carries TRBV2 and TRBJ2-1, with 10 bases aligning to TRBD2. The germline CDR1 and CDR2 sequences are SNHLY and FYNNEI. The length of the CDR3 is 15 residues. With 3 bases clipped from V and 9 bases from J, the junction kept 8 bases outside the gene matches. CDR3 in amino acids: CASSEKRGGLVEQFF. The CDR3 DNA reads TGTGCCAGCAGTGAGAAGCGGGGGGGGTTGGTTGAGCAGTTCTTC. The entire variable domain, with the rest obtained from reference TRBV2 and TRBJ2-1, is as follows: EPEVTQTPSHQVTQMGQEVILRCVPISNHLYFYWYRQILGQKVEFLVSFYNNEISEKSEIFDDQFSVERPDGSNFTLKIRSTKLEDSAMYFCASSEKRGGLVEQFFGPGTRLTVL.

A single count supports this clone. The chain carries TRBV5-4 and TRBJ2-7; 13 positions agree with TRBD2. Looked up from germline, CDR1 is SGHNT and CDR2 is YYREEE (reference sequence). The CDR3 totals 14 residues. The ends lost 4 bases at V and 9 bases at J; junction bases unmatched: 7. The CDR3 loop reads CASSHPGLAGLQYF. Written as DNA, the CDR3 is TGTGCCAGCAGCCATCCGGGACTAGCGGGGTTGCAGTACTTC. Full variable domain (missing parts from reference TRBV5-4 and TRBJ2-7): ETGVTQSPTHLIKTRGQQVTLRCSSQSGHNTVSWYQQALGQGPQFIFQYYREEENGRGNFPPRFSGLQFPNYSSELNVNALELDDSALYLCASSHPGLAGLQYFGPGTRLTVT.

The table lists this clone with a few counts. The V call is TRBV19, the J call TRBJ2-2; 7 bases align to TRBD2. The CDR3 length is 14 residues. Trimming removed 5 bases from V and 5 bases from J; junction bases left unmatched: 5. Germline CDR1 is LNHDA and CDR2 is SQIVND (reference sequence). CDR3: CASSLRGRTGELFF. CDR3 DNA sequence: TGTGCCAGTAGTCTGCGGGGGAGAACCGGGGAGCTGTTTTTT.

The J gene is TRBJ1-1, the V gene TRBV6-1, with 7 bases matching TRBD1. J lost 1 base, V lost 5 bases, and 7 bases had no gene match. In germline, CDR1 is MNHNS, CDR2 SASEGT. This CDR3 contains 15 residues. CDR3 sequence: CASSSYRGGNTEAFF. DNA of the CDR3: TGTGCCAGCAGTTCTTACAGGGGCGGGAACACTGAAGCTTTCTTT.

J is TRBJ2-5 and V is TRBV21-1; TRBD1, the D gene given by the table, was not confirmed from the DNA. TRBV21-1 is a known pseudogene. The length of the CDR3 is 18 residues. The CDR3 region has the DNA TGTGCCAGCAGCCCGAAGGGTTATAAAGACAGGGGCCAAGAGACCCAGTACTTC. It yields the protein CASSPKGYKDRGQETQYF.

This chain's CDR3 is CASSLQGPEYGYTF. The CDR3 nucleotides are TGCGCCAGCAGCTTACAGGGGCCGGAATATGGCTACACCTTC. The chain couples TRBV5-1 to TRBJ1-2; 7 bases line up with TRBD1. CDR1 is SGHRS, CDR2 YFSETQ, per germline. This CDR3 contains 14 residues. With 2 bases clipped from V and 5 bases from J, the junction kept 6 bases outside the gene matches.

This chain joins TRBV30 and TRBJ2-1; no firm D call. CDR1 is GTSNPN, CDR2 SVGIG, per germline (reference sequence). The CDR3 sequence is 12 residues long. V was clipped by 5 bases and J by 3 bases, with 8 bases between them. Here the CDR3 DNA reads TGTGCCTGGGGAAGCGTCTACAATGAGCAGTTCTTC. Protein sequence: CAWGSVYNEQFF.

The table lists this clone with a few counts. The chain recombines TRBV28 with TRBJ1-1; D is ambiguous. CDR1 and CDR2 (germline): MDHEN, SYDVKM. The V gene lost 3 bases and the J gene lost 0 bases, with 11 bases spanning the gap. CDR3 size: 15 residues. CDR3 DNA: TGTGCCAGCAGTTTCTTCGGAGGGATGAACACTGAAGCTTTCTTT. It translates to CASSFFGGMNTEAFF.

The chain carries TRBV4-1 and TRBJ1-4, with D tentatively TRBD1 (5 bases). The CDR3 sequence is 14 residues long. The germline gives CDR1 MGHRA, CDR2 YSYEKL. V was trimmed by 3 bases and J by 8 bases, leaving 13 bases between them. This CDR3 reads CASSHPQRGEKLFF. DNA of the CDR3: TGCGCCAGCAGCCATCCTCAAAGGGGAGAAAAACTGTTTTTT.

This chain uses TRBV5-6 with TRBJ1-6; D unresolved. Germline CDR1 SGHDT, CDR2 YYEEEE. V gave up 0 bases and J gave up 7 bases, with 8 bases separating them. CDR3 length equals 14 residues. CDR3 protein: CASSLAHQNSPLHF. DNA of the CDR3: TGTGCCAGCAGCTTGGCACATCAGAATTCACCCCTCCACTTT.

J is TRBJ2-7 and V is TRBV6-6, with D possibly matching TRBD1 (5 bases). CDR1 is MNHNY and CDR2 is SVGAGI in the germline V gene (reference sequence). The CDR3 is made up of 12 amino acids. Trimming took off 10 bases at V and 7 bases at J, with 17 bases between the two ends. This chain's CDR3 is CAIRAERGEQYF. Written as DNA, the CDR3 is TGTGCCATCAGGGCGGAAAGAGGAGAGCAGTACTTC.

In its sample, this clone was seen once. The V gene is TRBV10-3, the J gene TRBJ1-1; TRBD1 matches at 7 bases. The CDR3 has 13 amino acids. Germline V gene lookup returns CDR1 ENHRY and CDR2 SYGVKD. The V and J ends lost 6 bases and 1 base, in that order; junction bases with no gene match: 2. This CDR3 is CAIRGQRNTEAFF. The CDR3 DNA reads TGTGCCATCAGGGGACAGAGGAACACTGAAGCTTTCTTT.

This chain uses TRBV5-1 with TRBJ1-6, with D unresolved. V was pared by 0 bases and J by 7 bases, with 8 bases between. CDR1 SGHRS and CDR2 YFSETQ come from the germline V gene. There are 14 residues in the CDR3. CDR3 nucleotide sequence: TGCGCCAGCAGCTTGGCGGCAGCGAATTCACCCCTCCACTTT. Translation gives CASSLAAANSPLHF. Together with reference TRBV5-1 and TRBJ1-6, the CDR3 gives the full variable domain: KAGVTQTPRYLIKTRGQQVTLSCSPISGHRSVSWYQQTPGQGLQFLFEYFSETQRNKGNFPGRFSGRQFSNSRSEMNVSTLELGDSALYLCASSLAAANSPLHFGNGTRLTVT.

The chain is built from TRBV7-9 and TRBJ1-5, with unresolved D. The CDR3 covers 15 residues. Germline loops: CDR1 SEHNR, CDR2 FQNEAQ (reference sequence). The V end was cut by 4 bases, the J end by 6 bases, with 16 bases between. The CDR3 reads CASSSSSSGVQPQHF. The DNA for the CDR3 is TGTGCCAGCAGCTCCTCTTCCTCCGGGGTTCAGCCCCAGCATTTT.

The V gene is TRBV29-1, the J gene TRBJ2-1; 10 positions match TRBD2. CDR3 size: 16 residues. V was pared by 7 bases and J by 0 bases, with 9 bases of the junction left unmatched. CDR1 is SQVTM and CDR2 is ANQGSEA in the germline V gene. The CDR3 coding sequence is TGCAGCGCCGAAGTTAGCGGGAGGAGCTCCTACAATGAGCAGTTCTTC. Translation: CSAEVSGRSSYNEQFF.